The following is a T cell receptor (beta chain) sequence with its context. No antigen is known for it. These data originate in a study of T cell repertoires in ileal Crohn's disease. Study-wide results and caveats: Mucosal expansions were suggested to be mainly CD8 T cells. Active smokers at surgery had more clonal expansions than non-smokers. The median delay to postoperative endoscopy was 5.5 to 8.5 months. Every patient over 26.8% clonality showed endoscopic recurrence.

Time point in this sample: neoterminal ileum biopsy at postoperative endoscopy, about 6 months after surgery. Germline loops: CDR1 MNHNS, CDR2 SASEGT. V shed 8 bases, J shed 2 bases, and the junction held 10 bases outside the gene matches. The CDR3 spans 15 residues. The method was immunoSEQ multiplex PCR; TCRdb's version includes in-frame clones alone and lacks a portion of them. Here the sample spans about 62,000 clones, 85% to 90% being singletons. The source of this sequence is an adult with Crohn's disease. The chain couples TRBV6-1 to TRBJ2-3; the match to TRBD1 covers 7 bases. The source material was ileal tissue. The DNA of the CDR3 is TGTGCCAGCTTTTACCGGGACAGATACACAGATACGCAGTATTTT. Translating it yields CASFYRDRYTDTQYF.